This entry is about one T cell receptor beta chain. What it binds is unknown. This record comes from a study of cytomegalovirus exposure and HLA in healthy donors. Notes on the study in general: Within a later analysis, the majority of CMV-associated TCR beta chains appeared HLA-restricted. A later analysis linked some 17,000 TCR beta sequences to HLA alleles at 0.05 false discovery rate. The study designated about 160 TCR beta chains cytomegalovirus-associated.

All the people who gave samples were healthy bone marrow donors. The study ran its PCR with 60 Vbeta and 13 Jbeta primers. Sequenced by immunoSEQ multiplex PCR; TCRdb stores in-frame clones only, minus some. The sample holds approximately 140,000 clones, about four fifths seen once. Sample: PBMCs. This TCR came from a man aged 40-49 years in good health and CMV-seropositive.

This CDR3 reads CASSLEAGDTQYF. The CDR3 DNA follows: TGCGCCAGCAGCTTGGAAGCGGGAGATACGCAGTATTTT. This chain connects TRBV5-1 to TRBJ2-3; maybe TRBD2 (6 bases). The CDR3 has 13 amino acids. CDR1 is SGHRS and CDR2 is YFSETQ in the germline V gene. V was shortened by 0 bases and J by 5 bases, with 7 bases between the two germline ends. Complete variable domain (other parts from reference TRBV5-1 and TRBJ2-3): KAGVTQTPRYLIKTRGQQVTLSCSPISGHRSVSWYQQTPGQGLQFLFEYFSETQRNKGNFPGRFSGRQFSNSRSEMNVSTLELGDSALYLCASSLEAGDTQYFGPGTRLTVL.